This T cell receptor (beta chain) is drawn from a study of T cell responses to AZD1222 COVID-19 vaccine. Study findings and constraints: Possibly, clonal diversity was underestimated; donors were largely white British and included more females.

Deletions cut 9 bases from V and 1 base from J, with 13 bases between. CDR1 LNHDA and CDR2 SQIVND come from the germline V gene (reference sequence). The CDR3 extends over 14 amino acids. This table comes from immunoSEQ multiplex PCR, and its TCRdb copy is limited to in-frame clones, with some not included. Among 95,000 to 150,000 clones listed, roughly 85% were seen once. With respect to this clone: No antigen is known for it.

The receptor's source is an adult in good health. The sample in question was peripheral blood, obtained on day 0 of AZD1222 vaccination. The J gene is TRBJ2-1, the V gene TRBV19; a possible D gene is TRBD1 (6 bases). CDR3 in amino acids: CASHDRSSYNEQFF. As DNA, the CDR3 is TGTGCCAGCCACGACAGGAGTTCCTACAATGAGCAGTTCTTC.